These T cell receptor beta chains were read from a single sample in a study of blood T cell repertoires in COVID-19. Assay used: immunoSEQ multiplex PCR; TCRdb lists only in-frame clones, some missing. The table lists around 340,000 clones, around 80% of them singletons. Sequencing was carried out using peripheral blood. These receptors all stem from a man younger than 45 with active or convalescent COVID-19. The CDR3 runs from the conserved cysteine through the conserved F or W.

CDR3 protein: CSVEGGGGGYTF
V gene: TRBV29-1
CDR3 length: 12
J gene: TRBJ1-2

CDR3 protein: CASRPTAYNEKLFF
V gene: TRBV23-1
CDR3 length: 14
J gene: TRBJ1-4

CDR3 protein: CASSAWGGEKLFF
V gene: TRBV3-1/TRBV3-2
CDR3 length: 13
J gene: TRBJ1-4

CDR3 protein: CASRSAWETNNSPLHF
V gene: TRBV28
CDR3 length: 16
J gene: TRBJ1-6

CDR3 protein: CASSDTWGLSSYEQYF
V gene: TRBV6-2/TRBV6-3
CDR3 length: 16
J gene: TRBJ2-7

CDR3 protein: CASSDRGEQYF
V gene: TRBV6-2/TRBV6-3
CDR3 length: 11
J gene: TRBJ2-7

CDR3 protein: CASSAPTGGGYTF
V gene: TRBV7-2
CDR3 length: 13
J gene: TRBJ1-2

CDR3 protein: CASKFHGEEAFF
V gene: TRBV27
CDR3 length: 12
J gene: TRBJ1-1

CDR3 protein: CASSQDFLSGNTIYF
V gene: TRBV4-3
CDR3 length: 15
J gene: TRBJ1-3

CDR3 protein: CAWSALGAGGPNSPLHF
V gene: TRBV30
CDR3 length: 17
J gene: TRBJ1-6

CDR3 protein: CASSHGRFGTGELFF
V gene: TRBV4-3
CDR3 length: 15
J gene: TRBJ2-2

CDR3 protein: CSASKSGGPYNEQFF
V gene: TRBV20-1
CDR3 length: 15
J gene: TRBJ2-1

CDR3 protein: CASSPRGTPNTEAFF
V gene: TRBV18
CDR3 length: 15
J gene: TRBJ1-1

CDR3 protein: CASSRSLGQLSGNTIYF
V gene: TRBV19
CDR3 length: 17
J gene: TRBJ1-3

CDR3 protein: CASSTPDTGANVLTF
V gene: TRBV5-4
CDR3 length: 15
J gene: TRBJ2-6

CDR3 protein: CASSLKATGAGGYTF
V gene: TRBV11-3
CDR3 length: 15
J gene: TRBJ1-2

CDR3 protein: CASSSQQGVGELFF
V gene: TRBV11-2
CDR3 length: 14
J gene: TRBJ2-2

CDR3 protein: CAIRGTVQTLGAFF
V gene: TRBV10-3
CDR3 length: 14
J gene: TRBJ1-1

CDR3 protein: CASSLATGEGAFF
V gene: TRBV7-9
CDR3 length: 13
J gene: TRBJ1-1

CDR3 protein: CASSYSRTTTNYGYTF
V gene: TRBV6-6
CDR3 length: 16
J gene: TRBJ1-2

CDR3 protein: CASSPRGLLGGANVLTF
V gene: TRBV9
CDR3 length: 17
J gene: TRBJ2-6

CDR3 protein: CASSQLGLAGGPRHEQFF
V gene: TRBV4-1
CDR3 length: 18
J gene: TRBJ2-1

CDR3 protein: CAWSVGRTGANVLTF
V gene: TRBV30
CDR3 length: 15
J gene: TRBJ2-6

CDR3 protein: CASSQDSPSWVETQYF
V gene: TRBV14
CDR3 length: 16
J gene: TRBJ2-5

CDR3 protein: CASSLDLGGGTWDEQFF
V gene: TRBV11-2
CDR3 length: 17
J gene: TRBJ2-1

CDR3 protein: CASSPVGGPGYTF
V gene: TRBV18
CDR3 length: 13
J gene: TRBJ1-2

CDR3 protein: CASADGQGNEAFF
V gene: TRBV18
CDR3 length: 13
J gene: TRBJ1-1

CDR3 protein: CAGEGDRGHPEQYF
V gene: TRBV10-1
CDR3 length: 14
J gene: TRBJ2-7

CDR3 protein: CASSLGLAGGQETQYF
V gene: TRBV5-1
CDR3 length: 16
J gene: TRBJ2-5

CDR3 protein: CASSQGPPRASGDNEQFF
V gene: TRBV4-2
CDR3 length: 18
J gene: TRBJ2-1

CDR3 protein: CASGKGQGYGYTF
V gene: TRBV12-3/TRBV12-4
CDR3 length: 13
J gene: TRBJ1-2

CDR3 protein: CASSPPGLAGGEQFF
V gene: TRBV9
CDR3 length: 15
J gene: TRBJ2-1

CDR3 protein: CASSQRGGNTIYF
V gene: TRBV6-5
CDR3 length: 13
J gene: TRBJ1-3

CDR3 protein: CASMAEPFPGEYEQYF
V gene: TRBV5-1
CDR3 length: 16
J gene: TRBJ2-7

CDR3 protein: CASSYNRASGANVLTF
V gene: TRBV5-1
CDR3 length: 16
J gene: TRBJ2-6

CDR3 protein: CASSLARGGELFF
V gene: TRBV7-9
CDR3 length: 13
J gene: TRBJ2-2

CDR3 protein: CASSYHRGRRLTDTQYF
V gene: TRBV6-2/TRBV6-3
CDR3 length: 17
J gene: TRBJ2-3

CDR3 protein: CASSLRVLRGTGNTGELFF
V gene: TRBV7-8
CDR3 length: 19
J gene: TRBJ2-2

CDR3 protein: CASSLVVSRNSPLHF
V gene: TRBV7-2
CDR3 length: 15
J gene: TRBJ1-6

CDR3 protein: CASSDPRGRQGDTGELFF
V gene: TRBV21-1
CDR3 length: 18
J gene: TRBJ2-2

CDR3 protein: CASSPSRQRGETQYF
V gene: TRBV7-3
CDR3 length: 15
J gene: TRBJ2-5

CDR3 protein: CSASKHYQYF
V gene: TRBV20-1
CDR3 length: 10
J gene: TRBJ2-5

CDR3 protein: CASSPLRLTYEQYF
V gene: TRBV28
CDR3 length: 14
J gene: TRBJ2-7